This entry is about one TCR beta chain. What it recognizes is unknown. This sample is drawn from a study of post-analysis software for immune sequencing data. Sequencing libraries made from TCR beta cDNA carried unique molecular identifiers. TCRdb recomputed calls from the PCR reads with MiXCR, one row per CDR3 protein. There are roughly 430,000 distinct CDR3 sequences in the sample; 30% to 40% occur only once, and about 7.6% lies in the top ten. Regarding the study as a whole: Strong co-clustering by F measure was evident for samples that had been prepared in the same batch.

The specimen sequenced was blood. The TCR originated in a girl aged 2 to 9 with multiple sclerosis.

CDR3 bases: TGTGCCAGCAGCGCTCCGGGACGGAACTCTGGGGCCAACGTCCTGACTTTC. Its translation is CASSAPGRNSGANVLTF. The V and J genes are TRBV7-8 and TRBJ2-6; TRBD1 or TRBD2 may be the D gene (5 bases each). CDR1 SGHVS and CDR2 FQNEAQ come from the germline V gene. This CDR3 comprises 17 residues. The V gene lost 5 bases and the J gene lost 0 bases, with 14 bases spanning the gap.